Presented here are 18 T cell receptor beta chains from one specimen sequenced in a study of shared clonotypes between healthy human individuals. Profiled with immunoSEQ multiplex PCR; TCRdb holds only in-frame clones, not every one. The data hold roughly 1,600,000 clones, with approximately 98.5% observed a single time. Sequenced: naive CD4+ T cells sorted from blood. Described subset: CD45RA+ positively selected. The receptor source for this set is a man aged 25 to 40 in good health.

About this clone: This sample includes further DNA sequences coding for the same CDR3. V and J are TRBV15 and TRBJ2-7; D remains unclear. Trimming cost V 0 bases and J 1 base, with 4 bases left between them. There are 13 residues in the CDR3. Germline assignment: CDR1 LNHNV and CDR2 YYDKDF (reference sequence). In nucleotides, the CDR3 is TGTGCCACCAGCAGAGACAGGTCCTACGAGCAGTACTTC. It translates to CATSRDRSYEQYF.

V usage is TRBV28 and J usage is TRBJ2-4; 8 nucleotides agree with TRBD2. Trimming cost V 5 bases and J 1 base; bases outside gene matches: 16. Germline V CDR1 and CDR2: MDHEN, SYDVKM. The CDR3 contains 19 residues. Here the CDR3 DNA reads TGTGCCAGCAGTGCACGGGGACTAGAAAGGAGCGGGGCCAAAAACATTCAGTACTTC. Amino acids: CASSARGLERSGAKNIQYF.

J is TRBJ2-7 and V is TRBV19; TRBD1 or TRBD2 may be the D gene (5 bases each). V was pared by 5 bases and J by 2 bases, with 19 bases between. Germline V gene lookup returns CDR1 LNHDA and CDR2 SQIVND (reference sequence). The CDR3 sequence is 16 residues long. The CDR3 reads CASSPPRTLRAYEQYF. The CDR3 DNA follows: TGTGCCAGTAGTCCTCCAAGGACACTGCGGGCCTACGAGCAGTACTTC.

V and J are TRBV5-6 and TRBJ2-1, with D tentatively TRBD2 (5 bases). CDR3 length: 17 residues. The germline V gene has CDR1 SGHDT and CDR2 YYEEEE. V dropped 1 base and J dropped 0 bases, with 14 bases sitting between them. The DNA of the CDR3 is TGTGCCAGCAGCTTGAGGAGCAGCGGCACCTCCTACAATGAGCAGTTCTTC. Its protein product is CASSLRSSGTSYNEQFF.

The chain is built from TRBV5-1 and TRBJ1-4; no clear D. With 1 base removed from V and 5 bases from J, the gap between germline ends came to 9 bases. This CDR3 is built from 14 residues. Germline values: CDR1 SGHRS, CDR2 YFSETQ. The CDR3: CASSLLGSNEKLFF. CDR3 in DNA: TGCGCCAGCAGCTTGTTAGGGTCCAATGAAAAACTGTTTTTT.

This clone was picked up one time. The rearrangement joins TRBV2 to TRBJ1-5; D is unclear. The V gene lost 6 bases and the J gene lost 2 bases, with 8 bases spanning the gap. Germline CDR1 is SNHLY and CDR2 is FYNNEI. The CDR3 consists of 13 residues. CDR3 sequence: CASRAARNQPQHF. DNA for the CDR3: TGTGCCAGCAGAGCGGCCCGCAATCAGCCCCAGCATTTT.

The chain combines TRBV7-2 with TRBJ2-7; 7 bases align to TRBD1. CDR1 is SGHTA, CDR2 FQGNSA, per germline. The CDR3 is 15 residues long. Trimming removed 5 bases from V and 0 bases from J; junction bases left unmatched: 7. The CDR3 region has the DNA TGTGCCAGCAGCCCCCACTCAGGGGGCTCCTACGAGCAGTACTTC. It codes for CASSPHSGGSYEQYF. The full variable domain, with the rest looked up from reference TRBV7-2 and TRBJ2-7, is GAGVSQSPSNKVTEKGKDVELRCDPISGHTALYWYRQSLGQGLEFLIYFQGNSAPDKSGLPSDRFSAERTGGSVSTLTIQRTQQEDSAVYLCASSPHSGGSYEQYFGPGTRLTVT.

With regard to this clone: Other DNA variants within this sample encode the same CDR3. V gene TRBV7-2 combines with J gene TRBJ2-2, with 10 bases aligning to TRBD1. Germline-derived CDR1 and CDR2 are SGHTA and FQGNSA. CDR3 length: 15 amino acids. V trimming: 2 bases; J trimming: 5 bases; junction bases outside the gene matches: 2. This CDR3 is CASSLKGQGTGELFF. In DNA, the CDR3 is TGTGCCAGCAGCTTAAAGGGACAGGGGACCGGGGAGCTGTTTTTT.

The chain has TRBV5-6 and TRBJ2-6, with D unresolved. Looked up from germline, CDR1 is SGHDT and CDR2 is YYEEEE. Trimming took 1 base from V and 2 from J, leaving 13 bases between them. CDR3 size: 17 residues. For the CDR3, the DNA is TGTGCCAGCAGCTTGATCCCGGTTCTAGCTGGGGCCAACGTCCTGACTTTC. Translating gives CASSLIPVLAGANVLTF.

V gene TRBV5-1 combines with J gene TRBJ2-3; the D is unclear. The CDR3 has 14 amino acids. With 2 bases removed from V and 3 bases from J, the gap between germline ends came to 10 bases. Germline CDR1 and CDR2: SGHRS and YFSETQ. The CDR3 DNA reads TGCGCCAGCAGCTTATCTCATTCGACAGATACGCAGTATTTT. This encodes CASSLSHSTDTQYF.

Concerning this clone itself: At one end the junction does not follow the germline gene, possibly because of a read error. The chain is built from TRBV29-1 and TRBJ1-2; D is unresolved. The CDR3 covers 14 residues. Germline V gene lookup returns CDR1 SQVTM and CDR2 ANQGSEA. This chain's CDR3 is CSVSPLQRLSLSAF. The CDR3 bases are TGCAGCGTTTCACCACTACAGCGTCTGAGCCTATCCGCCTTC.

The chain recombines TRBV5-4 with TRBJ1-1; possibly TRBD1 for D (6 bases). Trimming removed 4 bases from V and 3 bases from J, with 13 bases in between. The CDR3 is 14 amino acids. Germline-derived CDR1 and CDR2 are SGHNT and YYREEE (reference sequence). CDR3 in amino acids: CASSKGVVDTEAFF. CDR3 DNA: TGTGCCAGCAGCAAGGGGGTTGTGGACACTGAAGCTTTCTTT.

The CDR3 DNA is TGTGCCAGCAGCTTCCGGGCCGCCGGCAATGAGCAGTTCTTC. Protein sequence: CASSFRAAGNEQFF. The chain is built from TRBV7-3 and TRBJ2-1; no reliable D call. The V gene's germline CDR1 is SGHTA and CDR2 FQGTGA. This CDR3 spans 14 amino acids. Between the trimmed V and J ends, which lost 3 bases and 6 bases, there was a span of 12 bases.

The V call is TRBV18, the J call TRBJ2-7, with D possibly matching TRBD1 (6 bases). CDR3 length equals 14 residues. Trimming shortened V by 1 base and J by 2 bases, and 9 bases separated the two germline ends. The germline gives CDR1 KGHSH, CDR2 LQKENI. CDR3 sequence reads: CASSPRAGAYEQYF. CDR3 bases: TGTGCCAGCTCACCACGGGCAGGGGCCTACGAGCAGTACTTC.

This clone was picked up one time. The gene calls are TRBV28 and TRBJ2-2, with a weak D call TRBD2 (6 bases). The CDR3 has 15 amino acids. The germline gives CDR1 MDHEN, CDR2 SYDVKM. V was pared by 5 bases and J by 1 base, with 11 bases between. Here the CDR3 DNA reads TGTGCCAGCAGTCGGGTGCGGGAGAACACCGGGGAGCTGTTTTTT. This translates into CASSRVRENTGELFF. The full variable domain, rest sourced from reference TRBV28 and TRBJ2-2, is DVKVTQSSRYLVKRTGEKVFLECVQDMDHENMFWYRQDPGLGLRLIYFSYDVKMKEKGDIPEGYSVSREKKERFSLILESASTNQTSMYLCASSRVRENTGELFFGEGSRLTVL.

This sequence joins TRBV6-4 and TRBJ2-3, with TRBD2 identical over 7 bases. This CDR3 comprises 16 residues. Germline V CDR1 and CDR2: MRHNA, SNTAGT. The J segment lost 3 bases and the V segment lost 2 bases, leaving 8 bases of the junction unmatched. CDR3 sequence: CASSDVAGVSTDTQYF. Written as DNA, the CDR3 is TGTGCCAGCAGTGACGTGGCGGGAGTATCGACAGATACGCAGTATTTT.

This chain connects TRBV7-3 to TRBJ2-7; weak D call: TRBD2 (5 bases). V lost 5 bases and J 6 bases, leaving 14 bases between the germline ends. Germline-derived CDR1 and CDR2 are SGHTA and FQGTGA. This CDR3 has 13 residues. In nucleotides, the CDR3 is TGTGCCAGCAGCCCACGCCCTAGCAGCGAGCAGTACTTC. Its translation is CASSPRPSSEQYF.

The CDR3 reads CASYDRAYEQYF. CDR3 nucleotide sequence: TGTGCCAGCTATGACAGGGCCTACGAGCAGTACTTC. This sequence joins TRBV6-5 and TRBJ2-7; the match to TRBD1 covers 7 bases. This CDR3 comprises 12 residues. Germline assignment: CDR1 MNHEY and CDR2 SVGAGI. V lost 8 bases, J lost 2 bases, and 3 bases stayed unmatched.